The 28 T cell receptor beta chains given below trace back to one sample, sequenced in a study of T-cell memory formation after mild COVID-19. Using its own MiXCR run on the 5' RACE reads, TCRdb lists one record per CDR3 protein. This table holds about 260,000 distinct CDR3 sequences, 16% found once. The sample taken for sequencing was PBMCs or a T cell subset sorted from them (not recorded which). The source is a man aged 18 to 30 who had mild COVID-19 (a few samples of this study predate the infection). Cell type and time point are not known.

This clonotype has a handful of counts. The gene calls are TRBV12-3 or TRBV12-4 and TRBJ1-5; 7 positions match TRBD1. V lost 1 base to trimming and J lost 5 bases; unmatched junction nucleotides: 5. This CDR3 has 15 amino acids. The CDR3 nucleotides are TGTGCCAGCAGTTTAGGACAGGGATGGGATCAGCCCCAGCATTTT. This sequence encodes CASSLGQGWDQPQHF.

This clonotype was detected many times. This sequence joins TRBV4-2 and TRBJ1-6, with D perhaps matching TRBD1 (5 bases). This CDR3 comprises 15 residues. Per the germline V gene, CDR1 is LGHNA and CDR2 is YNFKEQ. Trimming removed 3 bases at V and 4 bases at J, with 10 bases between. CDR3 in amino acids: CASSHTSGYNSPLHF. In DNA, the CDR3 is TGTGCCAGCAGCCACACCTCAGGGTATAATTCACCCCTCCACTTT.

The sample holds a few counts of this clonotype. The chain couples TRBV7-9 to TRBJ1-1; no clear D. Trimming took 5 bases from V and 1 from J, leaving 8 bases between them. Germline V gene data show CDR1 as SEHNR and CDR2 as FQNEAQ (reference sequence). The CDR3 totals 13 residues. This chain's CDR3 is CASSARENTEAFF. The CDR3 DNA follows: TGTGCCAGCAGCGCACGTGAGAACACTGAAGCTTTCTTT.

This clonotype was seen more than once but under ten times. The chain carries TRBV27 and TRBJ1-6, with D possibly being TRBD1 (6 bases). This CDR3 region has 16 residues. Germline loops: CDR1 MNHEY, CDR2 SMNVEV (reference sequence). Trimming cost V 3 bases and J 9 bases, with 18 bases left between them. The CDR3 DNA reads TGTGCCAGCAGTTTTCCCAGGGGAGGTTCCATTTCACCCCTCCACTTT. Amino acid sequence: CASSFPRGGSISPLHF.

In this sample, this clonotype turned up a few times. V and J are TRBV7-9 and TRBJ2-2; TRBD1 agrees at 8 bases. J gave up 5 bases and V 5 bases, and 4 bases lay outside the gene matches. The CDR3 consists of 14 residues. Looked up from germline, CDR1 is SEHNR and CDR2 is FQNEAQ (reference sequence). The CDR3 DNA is TGTGCCAGCAGCCGCAGGGGGCCAACCGGGGAGCTGTTTTTT. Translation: CASSRRGPTGELFF. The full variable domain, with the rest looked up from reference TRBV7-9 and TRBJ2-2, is DTGVSQNPRHKITKRGQNVTFRCDPISEHNRLYWYRQTLGQGPEFLTYFQNEAQLEKSRLLSDRFSAERPKGSFSTLEIQRTEQGDSAMYLCASSRRGPTGELFFGEGSRLTVL.

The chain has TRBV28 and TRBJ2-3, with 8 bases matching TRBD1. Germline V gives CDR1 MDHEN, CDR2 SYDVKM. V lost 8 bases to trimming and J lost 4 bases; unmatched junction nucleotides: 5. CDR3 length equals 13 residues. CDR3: CASLGQGADTQYF. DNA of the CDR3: TGTGCCAGCCTCGGACAGGGTGCAGATACGCAGTATTTT.

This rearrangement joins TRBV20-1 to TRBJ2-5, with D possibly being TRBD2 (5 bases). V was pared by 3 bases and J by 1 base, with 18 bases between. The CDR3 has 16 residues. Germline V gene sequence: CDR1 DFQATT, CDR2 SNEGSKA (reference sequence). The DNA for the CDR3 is TGCAGTGCTAGTCTACCCTTGGCGGGCCGCCAAGAGACCCAGTACTTC. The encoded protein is CSASLPLAGRQETQYF.

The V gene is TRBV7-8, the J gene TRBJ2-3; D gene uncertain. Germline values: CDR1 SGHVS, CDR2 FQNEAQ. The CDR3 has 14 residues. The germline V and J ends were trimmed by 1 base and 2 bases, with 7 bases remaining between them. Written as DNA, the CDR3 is TGTGCCAGCAGCTTAGGTAGCCCCACAGATACGCAGTATTTT. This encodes CASSLGSPTDTQYF. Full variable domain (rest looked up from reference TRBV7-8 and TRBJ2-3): GAGVSQSPRYKVAKRGQDVALRCDPISGHVSLFWYQQALGQGPEFLTYFQNEAQLDKSGLPSDRFFAERPEGSVSTLKIQRTQQEDSAVYLCASSLGSPTDTQYFGPGTRLTVL.

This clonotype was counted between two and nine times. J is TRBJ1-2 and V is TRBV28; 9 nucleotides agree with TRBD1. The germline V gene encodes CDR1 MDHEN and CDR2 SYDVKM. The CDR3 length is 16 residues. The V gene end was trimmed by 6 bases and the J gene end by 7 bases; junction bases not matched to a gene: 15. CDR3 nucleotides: TGTGCCAGCAGCGATTACAGCGGGACAGGGATATTTGGCTACACCTTC. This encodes CASSDYSGTGIFGYTF.

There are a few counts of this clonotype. The CDR3 here is CASSPPGAETQYF. CDR3 in DNA: TGTGCCAGCAGTCCTCCGGGGGCAGAGACCCAGTACTTC. J is TRBJ2-5 and V is TRBV6-5, with D perhaps being TRBD1 or TRBD2 (6 bases each). The V end lost 5 bases, the J end lost 4 bases, and 11 bases lay between the germline ends. The V gene's germline CDR1 is MNHEY and CDR2 SVGAGI. The CDR3 is 13 amino acids.

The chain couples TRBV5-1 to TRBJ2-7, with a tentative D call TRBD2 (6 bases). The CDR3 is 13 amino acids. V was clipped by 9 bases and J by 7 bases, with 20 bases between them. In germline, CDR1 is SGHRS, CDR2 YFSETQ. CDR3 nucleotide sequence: TGCGCCACCAGGAGGGGCCCGTGGTGTGAGCAGTACGTC. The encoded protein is CATRRGPWCEQYV.

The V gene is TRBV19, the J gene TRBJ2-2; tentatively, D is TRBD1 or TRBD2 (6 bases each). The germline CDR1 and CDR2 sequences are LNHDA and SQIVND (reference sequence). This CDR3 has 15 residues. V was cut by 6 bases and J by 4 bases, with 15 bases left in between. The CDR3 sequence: CASRVGGAGTGELFF. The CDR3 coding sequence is TGTGCCAGTAGGGTCGGGGGCGCGGGCACCGGGGAGCTGTTTTTT.

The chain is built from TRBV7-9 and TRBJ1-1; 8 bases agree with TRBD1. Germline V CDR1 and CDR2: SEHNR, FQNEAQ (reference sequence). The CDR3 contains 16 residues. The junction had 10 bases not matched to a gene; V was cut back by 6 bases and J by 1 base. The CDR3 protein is CASRTLLTGANTEAFF. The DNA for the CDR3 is TGTGCCAGCAGGACCCTATTGACAGGGGCGAACACTGAAGCTTTCTTT.

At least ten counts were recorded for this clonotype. Written as DNA, the CDR3 is TGTGCCAGCAGCCAAGATGCCGGGGGGGCCCCCGAGCAGTTCTTC. Amino acid sequence: CASSQDAGGAPEQFF. This chain uses TRBV3-1 with TRBJ2-1, with 8 bases aligning to TRBD2. The CDR3 has 15 amino acids. Losses at the gene ends were 0 bases for V and 10 bases for J; bases not matched to a gene: 8. Germline lookup yields CDR1 LGHDT and CDR2 YNNKEL (reference sequence).

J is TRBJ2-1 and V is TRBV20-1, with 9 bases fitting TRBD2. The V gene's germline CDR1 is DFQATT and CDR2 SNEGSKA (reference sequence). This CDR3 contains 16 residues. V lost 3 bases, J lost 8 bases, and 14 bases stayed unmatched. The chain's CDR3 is CSASPLGGGVSDEQFF. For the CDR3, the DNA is TGCAGTGCTAGCCCCTTGGGCGGGGGGGTGTCCGATGAGCAGTTCTTC.

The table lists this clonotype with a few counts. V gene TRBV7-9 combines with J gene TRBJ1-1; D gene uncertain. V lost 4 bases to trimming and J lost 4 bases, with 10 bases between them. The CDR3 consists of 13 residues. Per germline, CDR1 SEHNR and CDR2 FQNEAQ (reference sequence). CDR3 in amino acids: CASSSSEVTEAFF. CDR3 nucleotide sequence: TGTGCCAGCAGCTCCTCGGAGGTCACTGAAGCTTTCTTT.

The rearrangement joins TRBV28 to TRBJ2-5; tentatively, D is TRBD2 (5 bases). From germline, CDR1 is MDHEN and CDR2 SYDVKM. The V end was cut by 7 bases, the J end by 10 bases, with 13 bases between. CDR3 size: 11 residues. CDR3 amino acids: CASKSLGDQYF. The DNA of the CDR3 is TGTGCCAGCAAAAGCCTCGGGGACCAGTACTTC.

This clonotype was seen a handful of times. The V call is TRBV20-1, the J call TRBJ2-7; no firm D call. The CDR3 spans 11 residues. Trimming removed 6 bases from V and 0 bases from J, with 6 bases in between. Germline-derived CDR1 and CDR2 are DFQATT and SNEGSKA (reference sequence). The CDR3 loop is CSASSSYEQYV. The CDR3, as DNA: TGCAGTGCCTCGAGCTCCTACGAGCAGTACGTC.

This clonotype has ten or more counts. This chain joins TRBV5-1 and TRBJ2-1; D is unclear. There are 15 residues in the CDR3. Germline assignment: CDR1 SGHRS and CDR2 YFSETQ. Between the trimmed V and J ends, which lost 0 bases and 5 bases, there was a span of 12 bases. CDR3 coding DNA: TGCGCCAGCAGCTTGGCAGTCCTAACAAACAATGAGCAGTTCTTC. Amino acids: CASSLAVLTNNEQFF.

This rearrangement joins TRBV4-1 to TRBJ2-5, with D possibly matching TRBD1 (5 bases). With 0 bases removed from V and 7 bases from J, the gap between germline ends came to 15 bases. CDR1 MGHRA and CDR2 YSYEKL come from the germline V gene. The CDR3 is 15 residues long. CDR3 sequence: CASSQESSGIGTQYF. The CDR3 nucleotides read TGCGCCAGCAGCCAAGAGAGTTCAGGGATCGGGACCCAGTACTTC.

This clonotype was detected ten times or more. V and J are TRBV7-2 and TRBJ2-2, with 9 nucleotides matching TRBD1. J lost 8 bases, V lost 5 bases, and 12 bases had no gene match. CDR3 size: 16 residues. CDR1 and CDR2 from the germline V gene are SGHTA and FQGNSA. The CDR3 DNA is TGTGCCAGCAGCCCCCGGGACAGGGCTCCCTCTGGGGAGCTGTTTTTT. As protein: CASSPRDRAPSGELFF. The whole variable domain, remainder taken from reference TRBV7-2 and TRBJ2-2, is GAGVSQSPSNKVTEKGKDVELRCDPISGHTALYWYRQSLGQGLEFLIYFQGNSAPDKSGLPSDRFSAERTGGSVSTLTIQRTQQEDSAVYLCASSPRDRAPSGELFFGEGSRLTVL.

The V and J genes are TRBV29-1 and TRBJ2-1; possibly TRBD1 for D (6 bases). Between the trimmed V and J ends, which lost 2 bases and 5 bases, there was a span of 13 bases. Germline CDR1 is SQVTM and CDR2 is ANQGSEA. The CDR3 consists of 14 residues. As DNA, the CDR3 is TGCAGCGTTGAACTGTCCAGGGGAAACAATGAGCAGTTCTTC. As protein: CSVELSRGNNEQFF.

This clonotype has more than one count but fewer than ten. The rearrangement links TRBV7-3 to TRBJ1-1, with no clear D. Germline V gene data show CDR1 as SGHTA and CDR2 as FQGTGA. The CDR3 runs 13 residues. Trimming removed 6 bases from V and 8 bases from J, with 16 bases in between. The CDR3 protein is CASRAYPGKEAFF. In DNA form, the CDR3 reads TGTGCCAGCAGAGCTTACCCGGGGAAGGAAGCTTTCTTT.

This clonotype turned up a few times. The chain's CDR3 is CSAREQQYGYTF. The DNA for the CDR3 is TGCAGTGCTAGAGAACAGCAGTATGGCTACACCTTC. This rearrangement joins TRBV20-1 to TRBJ1-2; no clear D gene. Germline V gives CDR1 DFQATT, CDR2 SNEGSKA (reference sequence). The CDR3 sequence is 12 residues long. V was pared by 0 bases and J by 5 bases, with 7 bases between.

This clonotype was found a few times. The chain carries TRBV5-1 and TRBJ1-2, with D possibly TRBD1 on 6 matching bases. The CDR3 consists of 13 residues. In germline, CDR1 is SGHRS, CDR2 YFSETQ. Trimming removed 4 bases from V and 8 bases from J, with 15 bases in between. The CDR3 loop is CASSITGSLGYTF. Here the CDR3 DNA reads TGCGCCAGCAGCATAACAGGGTCCCTGGGCTACACCTTC.

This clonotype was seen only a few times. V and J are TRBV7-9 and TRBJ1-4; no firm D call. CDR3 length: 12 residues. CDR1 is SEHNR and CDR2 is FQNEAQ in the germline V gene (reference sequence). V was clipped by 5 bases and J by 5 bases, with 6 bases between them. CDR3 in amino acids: CASSAPNEKLFF. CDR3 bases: TGTGCCAGCAGCGCTCCAAATGAAAAACTGTTTTTT.

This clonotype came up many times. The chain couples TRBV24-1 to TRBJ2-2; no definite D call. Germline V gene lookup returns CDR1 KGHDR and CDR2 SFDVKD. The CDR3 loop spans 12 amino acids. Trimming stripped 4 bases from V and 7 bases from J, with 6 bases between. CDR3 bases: TGTGCCACCAGTGAATGGGGCGGGGAGCTGTTTTTT. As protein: CATSEWGGELFF.

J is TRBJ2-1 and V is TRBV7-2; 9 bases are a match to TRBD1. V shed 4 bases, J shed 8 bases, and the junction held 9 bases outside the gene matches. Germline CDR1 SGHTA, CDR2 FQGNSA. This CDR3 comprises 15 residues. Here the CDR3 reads CASSSSGTGRDEQFF. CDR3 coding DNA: TGTGCCAGCAGCTCGTCCGGGACAGGGAGGGATGAGCAGTTCTTC. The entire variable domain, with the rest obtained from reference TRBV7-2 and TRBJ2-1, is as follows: GAGVSQSPSNKVTEKGKDVELRCDPISGHTALYWYRQSLGQGLEFLIYFQGNSAPDKSGLPSDRFSAERTGGSVSTLTIQRTQQEDSAVYLCASSSSGTGRDEQFFGPGTRLTVL.